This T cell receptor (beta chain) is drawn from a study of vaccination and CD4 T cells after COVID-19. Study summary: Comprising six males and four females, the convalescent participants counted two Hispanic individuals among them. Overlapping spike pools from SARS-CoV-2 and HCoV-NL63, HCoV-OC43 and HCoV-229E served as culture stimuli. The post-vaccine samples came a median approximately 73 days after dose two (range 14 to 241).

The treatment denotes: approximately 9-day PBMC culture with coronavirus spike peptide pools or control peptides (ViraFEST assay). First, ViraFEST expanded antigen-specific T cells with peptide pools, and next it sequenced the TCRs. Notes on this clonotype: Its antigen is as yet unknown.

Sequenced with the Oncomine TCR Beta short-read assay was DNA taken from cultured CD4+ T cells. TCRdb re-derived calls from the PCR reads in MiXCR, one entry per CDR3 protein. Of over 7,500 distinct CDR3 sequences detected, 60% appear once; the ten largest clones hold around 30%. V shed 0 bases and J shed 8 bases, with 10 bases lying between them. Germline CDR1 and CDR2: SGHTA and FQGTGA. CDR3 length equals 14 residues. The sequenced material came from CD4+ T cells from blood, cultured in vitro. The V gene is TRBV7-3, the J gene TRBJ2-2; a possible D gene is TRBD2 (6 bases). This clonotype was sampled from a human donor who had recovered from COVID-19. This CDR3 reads CASSLTFAGGELFF. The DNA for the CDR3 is TGTGCCAGCAGCTTAACGTTTGCGGGAGGGGAGCTGTTTTTT.